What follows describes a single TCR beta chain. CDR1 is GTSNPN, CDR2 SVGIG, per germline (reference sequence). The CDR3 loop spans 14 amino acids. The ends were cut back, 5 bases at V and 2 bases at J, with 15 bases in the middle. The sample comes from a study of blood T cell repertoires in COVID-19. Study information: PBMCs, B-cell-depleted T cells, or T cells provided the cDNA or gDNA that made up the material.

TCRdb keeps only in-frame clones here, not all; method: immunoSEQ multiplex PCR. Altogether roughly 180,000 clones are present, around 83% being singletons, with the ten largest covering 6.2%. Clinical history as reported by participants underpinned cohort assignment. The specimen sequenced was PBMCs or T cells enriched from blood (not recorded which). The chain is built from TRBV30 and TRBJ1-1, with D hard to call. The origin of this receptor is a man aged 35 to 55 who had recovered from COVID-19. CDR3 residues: CAWLNYYSNTEAFF. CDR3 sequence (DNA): TGTGCCTGGCTGAATTACTACTCTAACACTGAAGCTTTCTTT.